Below, 7 T cell receptor beta chains from the same sample are listed, as sequenced in a study of technical replicates of blood from a handful of donors. Profiled with immunoSEQ multiplex PCR; TCRdb holds only in-frame clones, not every one. Of 95,000 to 100,000 clones listed, around 95% were seen once; the top ten hold approximately 0.2%. Sequencing was done on a sample of T cells isolated from PBMCs. These receptors all stem from a human donor in good health.

The chain joins TRBV15 to TRBJ2-3, with 9 bases fitting TRBD1. This CDR3 has 16 amino acids. The J segment lost 2 bases and the V segment lost 0 bases, leaving 3 bases of the junction unmatched. Germline V gene lookup returns CDR1 LNHNV and CDR2 YYDKDF (reference sequence). CDR3 region: CATSREGTGLTDTQYF. The DNA for the CDR3 is TGTGCCACCAGCAGAGAAGGGACAGGGCTCACAGATACGCAGTATTTT.

This chain connects TRBV27 to TRBJ1-6, with 8 positions matching TRBD1. Germline CDR1 reads MNHEY; CDR2 reads SMNVEV (reference sequence). The CDR3 has 16 residues. The V and J ends lost 6 bases and 6 bases, in that order; junction bases with no gene match: 10. The CDR3 bases are TGTGCCAGCAGGGGCGAGGGGACAGGAGTTAATTCACCCCTCCACTTT. It yields the protein CASRGEGTGVNSPLHF.

The chain joins TRBV7-9 to TRBJ2-7, with D perhaps TRBD2 (5 bases). Germline V lookup: CDR1 SEHNR, CDR2 FQNEAQ (reference sequence). CDR3 size: 15 residues. V was pared by 5 bases and J by 4 bases, with 18 bases between. The CDR3 nucleotides are TGTGCCAGCAGCCCTCATAATTTGGGAGTTTACGAGCAGTACTTC. Its protein is CASSPHNLGVYEQYF.

This sequence joins TRBV5-6 and TRBJ2-1, with D maybe TRBD1 (6 bases). The CDR3 runs 13 residues. Trimming cost V 4 bases and J 10 bases, with 15 bases left between them. CDR1 and CDR2 from the germline V gene are SGHDT and YYEEEE. The CDR3 nucleotides read TGTGCCAGCAGCGAATACAGGGCACGCGAGCAGTTCTTC. Translating it yields CASSEYRAREQFF.

The chain joins TRBV18 to TRBJ1-5; perhaps TRBD1 as D (6 bases). The germline gives CDR1 KGHSH, CDR2 LQKENI. This CDR3 region has 13 residues. Trimming took 3 bases from V and 6 from J, leaving 9 bases between them. The CDR3: CASSPGTLQPQHF. CDR3 bases: TGTGCCAGCTCACCGGGGACACTTCAGCCCCAGCATTTT.

The chain recombines TRBV29-1 with TRBJ2-7, with 7 bases lining up with TRBD2. The CDR3 extends over 13 amino acids. Germline CDR1 reads SQVTM; CDR2 reads ANQGSEA. The V segment lost 7 bases and the J segment 4 bases; nucleotides outside the gene matches: 10. The CDR3 spells CSAEWGGSYEQYF. CDR3 bases: TGCAGCGCCGAGTGGGGGGGATCTTACGAGCAGTACTTC.

The chain has TRBV12-5 and TRBJ1-1; tentative D call: TRBD1 (6 bases). This CDR3 comprises 15 residues. The germline gives CDR1 LGHNT, CDR2 FRNRAP. Trimming took 3 bases from V and 5 from J, leaving 16 bases between them. CDR3 residues: CASGFWGHRRTEAFF. CDR3 sequence (DNA): TGTGCTAGTGGTTTCTGGGGGCATCGAAGAACTGAAGCTTTCTTT.